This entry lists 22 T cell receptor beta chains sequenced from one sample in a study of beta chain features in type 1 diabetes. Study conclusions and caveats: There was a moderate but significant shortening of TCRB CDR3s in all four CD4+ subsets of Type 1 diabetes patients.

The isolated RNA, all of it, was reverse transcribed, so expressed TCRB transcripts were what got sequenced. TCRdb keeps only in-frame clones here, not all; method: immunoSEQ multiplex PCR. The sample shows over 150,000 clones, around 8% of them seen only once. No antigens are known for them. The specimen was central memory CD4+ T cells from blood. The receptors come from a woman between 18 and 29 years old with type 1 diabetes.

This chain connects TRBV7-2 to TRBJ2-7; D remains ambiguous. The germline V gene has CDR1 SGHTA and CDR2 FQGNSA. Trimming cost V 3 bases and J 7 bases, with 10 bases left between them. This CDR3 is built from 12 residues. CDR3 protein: CASSFDGGEQYF. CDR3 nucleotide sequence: TGTGCCAGCAGCTTCGACGGCGGTGAGCAGTACTTC.

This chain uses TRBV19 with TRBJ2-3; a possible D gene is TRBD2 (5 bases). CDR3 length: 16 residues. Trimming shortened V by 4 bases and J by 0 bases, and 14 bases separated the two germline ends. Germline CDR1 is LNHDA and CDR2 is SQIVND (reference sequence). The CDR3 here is CASSSPPGGSTDTQYF. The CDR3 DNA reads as TGTGCCAGTAGTAGCCCCCCAGGCGGGAGCACAGATACGCAGTATTTT.

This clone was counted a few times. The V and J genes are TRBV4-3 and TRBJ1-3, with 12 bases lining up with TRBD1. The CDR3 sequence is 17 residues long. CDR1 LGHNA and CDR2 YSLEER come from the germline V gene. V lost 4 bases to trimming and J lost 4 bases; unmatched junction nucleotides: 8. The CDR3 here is CASSPRGQGASGNTIYF. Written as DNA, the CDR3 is TGCGCCAGCAGCCCAAGGGGACAGGGGGCGTCGGGAAACACCATATATTTT.

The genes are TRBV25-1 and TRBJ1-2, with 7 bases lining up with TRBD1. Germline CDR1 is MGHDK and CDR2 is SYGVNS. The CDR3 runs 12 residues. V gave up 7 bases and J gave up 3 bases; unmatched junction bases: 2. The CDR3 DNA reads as TGTGCCAGCACCGGGACAGACTATGGCTACACCTTC. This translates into CASTGTDYGYTF.

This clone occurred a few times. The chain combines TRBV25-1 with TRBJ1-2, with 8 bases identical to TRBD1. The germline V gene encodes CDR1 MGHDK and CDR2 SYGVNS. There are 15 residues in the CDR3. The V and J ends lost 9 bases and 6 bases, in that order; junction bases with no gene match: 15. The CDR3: CASGGMTGASHGYTF. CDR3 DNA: TGTGCCAGTGGGGGAATGACAGGGGCTTCCCATGGCTACACCTTC.

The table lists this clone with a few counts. This CDR3 reads CASSLNGERGNQPQHF. CDR3 DNA sequence: TGTGCCAGCAGCTTAAACGGTGAGCGCGGCAATCAGCCCCAGCATTTT. This chain joins TRBV7-8 and TRBJ1-5, with D unresolved. V lost 2 bases to trimming and J lost 2 bases, with 13 bases between them. This CDR3 has 16 residues. Germline loops: CDR1 SGHVS, CDR2 FQNEAQ.

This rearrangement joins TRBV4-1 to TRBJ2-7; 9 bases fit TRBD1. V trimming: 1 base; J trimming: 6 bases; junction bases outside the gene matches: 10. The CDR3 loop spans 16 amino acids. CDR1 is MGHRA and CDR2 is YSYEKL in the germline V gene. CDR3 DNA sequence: TGCGCCAGCAGCCAAGCTCCCGGGACAGGGCTTCGCGAGCAGTACTTC. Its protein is CASSQAPGTGLREQYF.

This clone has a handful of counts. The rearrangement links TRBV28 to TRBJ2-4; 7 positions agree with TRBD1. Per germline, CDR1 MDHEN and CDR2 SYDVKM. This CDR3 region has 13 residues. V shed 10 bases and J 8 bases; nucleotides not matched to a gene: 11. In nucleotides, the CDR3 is TGTGCCATCTGGGACAGTGGGGTCGACATTCAGTACTTC. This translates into CAIWDSGVDIQYF.

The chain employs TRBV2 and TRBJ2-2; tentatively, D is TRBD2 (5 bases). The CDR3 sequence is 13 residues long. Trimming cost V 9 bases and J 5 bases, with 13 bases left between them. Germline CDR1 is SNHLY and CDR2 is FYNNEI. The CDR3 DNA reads TGTGCCAGTTGTCTTCGGGGAACCGGGGAGCTGTTTTTT. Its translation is CASCLRGTGELFF.

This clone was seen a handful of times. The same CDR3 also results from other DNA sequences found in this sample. Here the CDR3 DNA reads TGTGCCAGCAGTCCTCGGGGGAGAGAGACCCAGTACTTC. Amino acid sequence: CASSPRGRETQYF. V gene TRBV27 combines with J gene TRBJ2-5; a weak D match, TRBD2 (6 bases). Trimming took 5 bases from V and 4 from J, leaving 11 bases between them. The CDR3 has 13 residues. Germline CDR1 is MNHEY and CDR2 is SMNVEV (reference sequence).

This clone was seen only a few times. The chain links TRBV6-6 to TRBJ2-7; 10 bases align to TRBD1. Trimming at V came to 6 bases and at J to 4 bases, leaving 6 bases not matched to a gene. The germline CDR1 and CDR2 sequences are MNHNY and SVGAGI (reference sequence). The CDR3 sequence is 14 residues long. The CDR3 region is CASSTGQGGYEQYF. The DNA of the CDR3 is TGTGCCAGCAGCACCGGACAGGGGGGTTACGAGCAGTACTTC.

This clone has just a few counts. The DNA for the CDR3 is TGCAGCGCATTAGAACTAGCGGGAGTTTCAAATGAGCAGTTCTTC. It is translated as CSALELAGVSNEQFF. The chain couples TRBV29-1 to TRBJ2-1, with TRBD2 matching over 11 bases. Unmatched junction bases numbered 12, after V lost 7 bases and J lost 7 bases. The CDR3 totals 15 residues. Germline values: CDR1 SQVTM, CDR2 ANQGSEA.

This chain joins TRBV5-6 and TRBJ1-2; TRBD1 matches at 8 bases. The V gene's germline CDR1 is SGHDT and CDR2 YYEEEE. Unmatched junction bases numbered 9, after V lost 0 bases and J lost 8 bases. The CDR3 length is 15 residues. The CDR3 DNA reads TGTGCCAGCAGCTTGGTGGGCAGGGGGCGCGAAGGCTACACCTTC. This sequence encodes CASSLVGRGREGYTF.

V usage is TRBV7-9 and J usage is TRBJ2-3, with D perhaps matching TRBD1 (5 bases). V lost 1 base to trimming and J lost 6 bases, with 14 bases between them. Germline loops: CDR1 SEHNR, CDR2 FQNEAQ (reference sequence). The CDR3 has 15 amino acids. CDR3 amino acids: CASSLGQGLTDTQYF. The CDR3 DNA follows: TGTGCCAGCAGCTTAGGTCAGGGCCTAACGGATACGCAGTATTTT.

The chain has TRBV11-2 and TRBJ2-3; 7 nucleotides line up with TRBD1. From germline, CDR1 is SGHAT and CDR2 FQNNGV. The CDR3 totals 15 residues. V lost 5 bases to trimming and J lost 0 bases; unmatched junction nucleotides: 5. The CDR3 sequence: CASSRRDSSTDTQYF. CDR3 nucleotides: TGTGCCAGCAGCCGCCGGGACAGCAGCACAGATACGCAGTATTTT.

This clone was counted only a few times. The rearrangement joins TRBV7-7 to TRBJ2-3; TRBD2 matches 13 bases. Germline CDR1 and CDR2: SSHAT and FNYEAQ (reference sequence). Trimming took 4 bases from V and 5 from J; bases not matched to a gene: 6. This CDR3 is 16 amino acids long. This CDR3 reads CASSWTSGGRGDTQYF. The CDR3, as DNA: TGTGCCAGCAGCTGGACTAGCGGGGGCCGGGGAGATACGCAGTATTTT.

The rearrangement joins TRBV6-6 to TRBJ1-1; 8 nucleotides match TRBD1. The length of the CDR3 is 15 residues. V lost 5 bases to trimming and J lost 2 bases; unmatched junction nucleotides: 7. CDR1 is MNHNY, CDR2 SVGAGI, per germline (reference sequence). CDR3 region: CASSVSGTGNTEAFF. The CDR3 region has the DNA TGTGCCAGCAGTGTCTCCGGGACAGGCAACACTGAAGCTTTCTTT.

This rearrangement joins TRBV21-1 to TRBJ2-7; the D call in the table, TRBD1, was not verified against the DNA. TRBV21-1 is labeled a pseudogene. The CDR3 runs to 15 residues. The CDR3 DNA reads TGTGCCAGCAGCAAGGCCGGGACAGGGGTCTACGAGCAGTACTTC. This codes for CASSKAGTGVYEQYF.

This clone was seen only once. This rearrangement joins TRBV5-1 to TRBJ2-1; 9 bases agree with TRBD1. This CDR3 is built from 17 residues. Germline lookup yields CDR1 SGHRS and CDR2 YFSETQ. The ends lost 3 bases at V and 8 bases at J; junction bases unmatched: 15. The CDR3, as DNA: TGCGCCAGCAGCTCCCGCACCGGGACAGGGTGGGTGGATGAGCAGTTCTTC. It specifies CASSSRTGTGWVDEQFF.

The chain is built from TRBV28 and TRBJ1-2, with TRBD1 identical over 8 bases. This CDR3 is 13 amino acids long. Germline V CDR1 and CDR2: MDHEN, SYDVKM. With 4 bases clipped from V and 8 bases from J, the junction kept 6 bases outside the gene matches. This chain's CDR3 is CASSSTGGKGYTF. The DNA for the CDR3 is TGTGCCAGCAGTTCTACAGGGGGAAAAGGCTACACCTTC.

This CDR3 reads CASSPYGTDTQYF. The CDR3 DNA sequence: TGTGCCAGCTCACCCTACGGGACAGATACGCAGTATTTT. The chain recombines TRBV18 with TRBJ2-3, with no clear D. Trimming left V 3 bases short and J 3 bases short, with 7 bases between. The CDR3 totals 13 residues. Germline V gene data show CDR1 as KGHSH and CDR2 as LQKENI.

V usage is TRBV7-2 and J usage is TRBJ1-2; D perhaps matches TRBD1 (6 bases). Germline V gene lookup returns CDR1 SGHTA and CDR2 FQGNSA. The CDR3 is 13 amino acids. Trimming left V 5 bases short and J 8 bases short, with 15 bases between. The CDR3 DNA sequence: TGTGCCAGCAGCACTAACATGGACAGCGGCTACACCTTC. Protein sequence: CASSTNMDSGYTF.